A single sample gave rise to the 10 T cell receptor beta chains below, sequenced in a study of cytomegalovirus exposure and HLA in healthy donors (dated by TCRdb to about 2017). The library was obtained by the immunoSEQ multiplex PCR assay. The multiplex PCR relied on a mix of 60 forward primers for TCR Vbeta segments and 13 reverse primers for TCR Jbeta segments. TCRdb obtained this table from immuneACCESS and retained in-frame rearrangements with V and J assigned. These tables miss some clones; where compared with another copy, unresolved V genes account for less than half of the shortfall, and the remainder is unexplained. For this sample the table gives tens of thousands of clones, of which roughly 69% were detected only once. The ten largest clones represent about 6.7% of the sample. Source material: PBMCs. These receptors came from a woman in her twenties or thirties in good health and CMV-seronegative.

The V gene is TRBV14, the J gene TRBJ2-1, with D maybe TRBD2 (6 bases). The CDR3 is 15 residues long. Germline values: CDR1 SGHDN, CDR2 FVKESK. Trimming pared 5 bases from V and 3 bases from J, leaving 14 bases between. The CDR3 region is CASSLDYLRYNEQFF. The CDR3 coding sequence is TGTGCCAGCAGCTTGGACTACCTCCGCTACAATGAGCAGTTCTTC.

This chain links TRBV30 with TRBJ2-7; unclear D gene. V gave up 2 bases and J gave up 1 base, with 12 bases separating them. The germline CDR1 and CDR2 sequences are GTSNPN and SVGIG (reference sequence). The CDR3 has 14 residues. The CDR3 coding sequence is TGTGCCTGGAGTAGTAGCCACCTATCCTACGAGCAGTACTTC. It yields the protein CAWSSSHLSYEQYF.

The genes are TRBV5-1 and TRBJ2-3; TRBD2 matches 7 bases. CDR1 and CDR2 (germline): SGHRS, YFSETQ. V lost 0 bases and J lost 2; bases outside the gene matches: 12. The CDR3 has 18 amino acids. Written as DNA, the CDR3 is TGCGCCAGCAGCTTGGTTCTATTGGCTAGCGGAAACACAGATACGCAGTATTTT. It yields the protein CASSLVLLASGNTDTQYF.

The rearrangement joins TRBV27 to TRBJ2-7; 10 nucleotides match TRBD1. There are 19 residues in the CDR3. V shed 7 bases, J shed 0 bases, and the junction held 18 bases outside the gene matches. Looked up from germline, CDR1 is MNHEY and CDR2 is SMNVEV (reference sequence). The CDR3 protein is CASIRFRRTRDRGSYEQYF. In DNA form, the CDR3 reads TGTGCCAGCATCCGTTTTCGGAGAACTCGGGACAGGGGCTCCTACGAGCAGTACTTC.

This chain links TRBV5-1 with TRBJ2-7; possibly TRBD1 for D (6 bases). The V gene's germline CDR1 is SGHRS and CDR2 YFSETQ. V was trimmed by 1 base and J by 6 bases, leaving 11 bases between them. The CDR3 is made up of 13 amino acids. In DNA form, the CDR3 reads TGCGCCAGCAGCTTGACAGGGCTGGGCGAGCAGTACTTC. It yields the protein CASSLTGLGEQYF. The variable domain in full, with the rest retrieved from reference TRBV5-1 and TRBJ2-7, is KAGVTQTPRYLIKTRGQQVTLSCSPISGHRSVSWYQQTPGQGLQFLFEYFSETQRNKGNFPGRFSGRQFSNSRSEMNVSTLELGDSALYLCASSLTGLGEQYFGPGTRLTVT.

The chain recombines TRBV5-1 with TRBJ2-1; 11 bases map to TRBD2. The CDR3 consists of 16 residues. J was trimmed by 4 bases and V by 4 bases; bases with no gene match: 7. Germline values: CDR1 SGHRS, CDR2 YFSETQ. The CDR3 protein is CASSLKGLAEYNEQFF. The DNA of the CDR3 is TGCGCCAGCAGCCTAAAGGGACTAGCGGAATACAATGAGCAGTTCTTC.

V and J are TRBV2 and TRBJ2-1; the match to TRBD2 covers 7 bases. Unmatched junction bases numbered 12, after V lost 7 bases and J lost 9 bases. This CDR3 region has 14 residues. The germline V gene encodes CDR1 SNHLY and CDR2 FYNNEI. The CDR3 reads CASTLGGGGTEQFF. Here the CDR3 DNA reads TGTGCCAGCACCCTCGGTGGGGGAGGGACTGAGCAGTTCTTC.

CDR3 loop: CASSLAGTLTGGYTF. The CDR3 DNA follows: TGTGCCAGCAGCTTAGCCGGGACATTGACGGGGGGCTACACCTTC. The gene calls are TRBV11-2 and TRBJ1-2; tentatively, D is TRBD1 (6 bases). V dropped 1 base and J dropped 8 bases, with 17 bases sitting between them. The CDR3 is made up of 15 amino acids. Germline loops: CDR1 SGHAT, CDR2 FQNNGV. Combining the CDR3 with reference TRBV11-2 and TRBJ1-2 gives the whole variable domain EAGVAQSPRYKIIEKRQSVAFWCNPISGHATLYWYQQILGQGPKLLIQFQNNGVVDDSQLPKDRFSAERLKGVDSTLKIQPAKLEDSAVYLCASSLAGTLTGGYTFGSGTRLTVV.

This clone was picked up a small number of times. This rearrangement joins TRBV11-2 to TRBJ2-2; D is undetermined. The V gene's germline CDR1 is SGHAT and CDR2 FQNNGV. The CDR3 is made up of 16 amino acids. The ends were cut back, 5 bases at V and 1 base at J, with 14 bases in the middle. CDR3 sequence: CASSVVAPLNTGELFF. Here the CDR3 DNA reads TGTGCCAGCAGCGTCGTAGCCCCCCTGAACACCGGGGAGCTGTTTTTT.

CDR3 DNA sequence: TGTGCCAGCAGCAAAGAAAGGGCACAGGTTAGCTCCGATAATTCACCCCTCCACTTT. The encoded protein is CASSKERAQVSSDNSPLHF. The chain recombines TRBV21-1 with TRBJ1-6; TRBD1, the table's D call, lacks a check against the DNA. TRBV21-1 represents a pseudogene. CDR3 size: 19 residues.